This T cell receptor beta chain is from a study of blood T cell repertoires in COVID-19. Study at large: From the United States, Italy and Spain came samples of acute and convalescent COVID-19.

This clone appeared once. Per the study methods: Nucleated cell number was recorded as an estimate derived from reference gene primer amplification. The method was immunoSEQ multiplex PCR; TCRdb's version includes in-frame clones alone and lacks a portion of them. Clone size and V and J calls were adopted from that table, with D and trimming inferred from the DNA. The sample has about 200,000 clones, approximately 91% seen once. V was clipped by 5 bases and J by 2 bases; unmatched bases: 8. CDR1 is SGHNT and CDR2 is YENEEA in the germline V gene. The CDR3 is 15 amino acids. The rearrangement uses TRBV11-3 and TRBJ2-5; 7 bases fit TRBD2. Source material: peripheral blood. This receptor was identified in a man aged 40-50 years with acute or convalescent COVID-19. Written as DNA, the CDR3 is TGTGCCAGCAGCCCCGGTTGGGGGGGACAAGAGACCCAGTACTTC. Translation gives CASSPGWGGQETQYF.